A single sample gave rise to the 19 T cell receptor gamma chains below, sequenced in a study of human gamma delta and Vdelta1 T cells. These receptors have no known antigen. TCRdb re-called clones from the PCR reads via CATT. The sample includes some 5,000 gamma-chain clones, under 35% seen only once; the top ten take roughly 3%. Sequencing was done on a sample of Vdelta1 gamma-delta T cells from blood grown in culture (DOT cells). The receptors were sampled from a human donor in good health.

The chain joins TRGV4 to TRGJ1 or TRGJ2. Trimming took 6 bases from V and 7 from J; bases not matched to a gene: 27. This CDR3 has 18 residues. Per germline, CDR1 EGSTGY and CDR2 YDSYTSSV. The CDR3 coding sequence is TGTGCCACCTGGAGATACCGGGAATTGGGGTCCCTGGGATATAAGAAACTCTTT. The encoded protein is CATWRYRELGSLGYKKLF.

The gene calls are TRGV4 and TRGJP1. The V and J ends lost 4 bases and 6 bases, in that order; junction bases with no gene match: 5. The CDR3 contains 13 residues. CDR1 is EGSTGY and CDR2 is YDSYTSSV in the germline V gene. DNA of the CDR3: TGTGCCACCTGGGAAGTCTCTGGTTGGTTCAAGATATTT. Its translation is CATWEVSGWFKIF.

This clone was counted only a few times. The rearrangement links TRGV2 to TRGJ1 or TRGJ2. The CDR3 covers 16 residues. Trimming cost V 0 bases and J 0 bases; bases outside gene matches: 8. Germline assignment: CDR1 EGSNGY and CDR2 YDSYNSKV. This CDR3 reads CATWDGPRGNYYKKLF. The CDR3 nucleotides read TGTGCCACCTGGGACGGGCCGAGGGGGAATTATTATAAGAAACTCTTT.

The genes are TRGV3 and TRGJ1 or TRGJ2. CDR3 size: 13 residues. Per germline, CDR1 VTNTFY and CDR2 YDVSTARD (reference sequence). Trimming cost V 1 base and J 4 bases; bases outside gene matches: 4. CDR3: CATWDRSYYKKLF. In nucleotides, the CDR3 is TGTGCCACCTGGGACAGATCCTATTATAAGAAACTCTTT.

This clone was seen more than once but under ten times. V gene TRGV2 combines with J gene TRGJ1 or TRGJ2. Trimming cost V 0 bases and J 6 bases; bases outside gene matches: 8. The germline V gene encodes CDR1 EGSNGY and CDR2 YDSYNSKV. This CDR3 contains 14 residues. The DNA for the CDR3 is TGTGCCACCTGGGACGGGCCGGAGGTTTATAAGAAACTCTTT. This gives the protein CATWDGPEVYKKLF.

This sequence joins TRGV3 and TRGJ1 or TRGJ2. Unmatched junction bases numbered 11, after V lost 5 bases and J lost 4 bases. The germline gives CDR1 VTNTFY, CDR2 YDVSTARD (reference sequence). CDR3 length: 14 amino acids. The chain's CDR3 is CATWGHPGYYKKLF. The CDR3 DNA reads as TGTGCCACCTGGGGACACCCGGGGTATTATAAGAAACTCTTT.

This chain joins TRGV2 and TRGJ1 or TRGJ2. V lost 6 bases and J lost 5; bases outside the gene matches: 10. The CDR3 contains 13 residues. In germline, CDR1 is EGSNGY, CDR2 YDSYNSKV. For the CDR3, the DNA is TGTGCCACCTGGACCTGGGTTGATTATAAGAAACTCTTT. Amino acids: CATWTWVDYKKLF.

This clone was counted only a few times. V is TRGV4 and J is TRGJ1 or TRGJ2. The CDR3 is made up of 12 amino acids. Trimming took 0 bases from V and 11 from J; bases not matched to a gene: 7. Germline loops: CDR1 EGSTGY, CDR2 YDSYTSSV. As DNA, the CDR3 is TGTGCCACCTGGGATGGGCCTGTGGAGAAACTCTTT. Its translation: CATWDGPVEKLF.

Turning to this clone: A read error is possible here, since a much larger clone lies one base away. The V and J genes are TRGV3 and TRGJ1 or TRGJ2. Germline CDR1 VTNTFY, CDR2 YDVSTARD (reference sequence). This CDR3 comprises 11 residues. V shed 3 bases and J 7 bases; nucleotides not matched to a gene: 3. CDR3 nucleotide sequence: TGTGCCACCTGGGACGGATATAAGAAACTCTTT. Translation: CATWDGYKKLF.

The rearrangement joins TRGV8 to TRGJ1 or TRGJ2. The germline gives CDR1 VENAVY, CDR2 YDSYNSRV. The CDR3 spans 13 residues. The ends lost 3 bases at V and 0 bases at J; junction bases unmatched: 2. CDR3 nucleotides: TGTGCCACCTGGGATTCGAATTATTATAAGAAACTCTTT. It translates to CATWDSNYYKKLF.

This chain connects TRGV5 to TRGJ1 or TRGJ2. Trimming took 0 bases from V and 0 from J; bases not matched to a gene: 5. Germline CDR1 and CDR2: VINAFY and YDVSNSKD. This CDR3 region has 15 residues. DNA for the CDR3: TGTGCCACCTGGGACAGGGTGTTGAATTATTATAAGAAACTCTTT. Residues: CATWDRVLNYYKKLF.

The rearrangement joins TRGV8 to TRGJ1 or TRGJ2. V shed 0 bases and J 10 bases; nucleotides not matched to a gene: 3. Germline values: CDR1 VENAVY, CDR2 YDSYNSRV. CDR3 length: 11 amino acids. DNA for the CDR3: TGTGCCACCTGGGATAGGCGAAAGAAACTCTTT. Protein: CATWDRRKKLF.

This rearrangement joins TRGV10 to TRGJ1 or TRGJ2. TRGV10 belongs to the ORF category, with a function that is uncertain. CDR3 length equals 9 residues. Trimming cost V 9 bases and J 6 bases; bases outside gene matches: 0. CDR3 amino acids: CAACYKKLF. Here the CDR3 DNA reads TGTGCTGCGTGTTATAAGAAACTCTTT.

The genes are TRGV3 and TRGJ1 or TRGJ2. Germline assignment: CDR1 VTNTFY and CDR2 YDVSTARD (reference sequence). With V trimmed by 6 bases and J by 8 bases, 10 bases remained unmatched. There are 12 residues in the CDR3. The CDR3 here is CATWSRLHKKLF. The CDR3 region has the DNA TGTGCCACCTGGAGCAGGCTCCATAAGAAACTCTTT.

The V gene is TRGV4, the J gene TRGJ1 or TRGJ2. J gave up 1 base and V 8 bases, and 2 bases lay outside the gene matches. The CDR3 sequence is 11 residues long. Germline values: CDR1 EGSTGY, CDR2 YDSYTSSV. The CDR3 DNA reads TGTGCCACCTTCAATTATTATAAGAAACTCTTT. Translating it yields CATFNYYKKLF.

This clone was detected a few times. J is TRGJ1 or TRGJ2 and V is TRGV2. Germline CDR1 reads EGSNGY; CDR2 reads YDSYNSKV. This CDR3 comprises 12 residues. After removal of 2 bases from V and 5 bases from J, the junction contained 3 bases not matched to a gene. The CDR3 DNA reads TGTGCCACCTGGGACGCTAATTATAAGAAACTCTTT. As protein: CATWDANYKKLF.

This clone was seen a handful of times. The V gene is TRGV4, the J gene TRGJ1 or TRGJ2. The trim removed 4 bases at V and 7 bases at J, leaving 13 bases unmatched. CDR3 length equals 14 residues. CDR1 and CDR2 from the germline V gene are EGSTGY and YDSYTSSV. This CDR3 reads CATWDGLEGYKKLF. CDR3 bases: TGTGCCACCTGGGACGGGCTAGAGGGGTATAAGAAACTCTTT.

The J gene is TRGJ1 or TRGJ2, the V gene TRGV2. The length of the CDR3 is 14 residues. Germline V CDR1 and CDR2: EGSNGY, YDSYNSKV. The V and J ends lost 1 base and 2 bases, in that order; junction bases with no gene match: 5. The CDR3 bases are TGTGCCACCTGGGACGGACAGTATTATTATAAGAAACTCTTT. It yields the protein CATWDGQYYYKKLF.

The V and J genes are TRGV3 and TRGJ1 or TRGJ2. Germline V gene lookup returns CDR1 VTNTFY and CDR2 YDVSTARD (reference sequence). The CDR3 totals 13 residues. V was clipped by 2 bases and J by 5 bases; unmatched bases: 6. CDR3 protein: CATWDKSDYKKLF. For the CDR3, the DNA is TGTGCCACCTGGGACAAGTCAGATTATAAGAAACTCTTT.